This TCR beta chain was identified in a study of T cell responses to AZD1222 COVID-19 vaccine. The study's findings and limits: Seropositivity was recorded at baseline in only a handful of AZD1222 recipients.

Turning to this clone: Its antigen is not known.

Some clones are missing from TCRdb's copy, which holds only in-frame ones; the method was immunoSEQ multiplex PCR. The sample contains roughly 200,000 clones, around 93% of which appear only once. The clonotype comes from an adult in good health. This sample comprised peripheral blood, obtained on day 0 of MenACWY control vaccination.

CDR3 in DNA: TGCGCCAGCAGCCAAGGAGGGTCTCCTCAAGAGACCCAGTACTTC. Protein sequence: CASSQGGSPQETQYF. The rearrangement joins TRBV4-3 to TRBJ2-5; possible D gene TRBD2, 5 bases. Germline CDR1 reads LGHNA; CDR2 reads YSLEER. Trimming took 1 base from V and 2 from J, leaving 11 bases between them. The CDR3 extends over 15 amino acids.